This T cell receptor beta chain is from a study of T cell repertoires in cytomegalovirus infection. Study-level results: HLA-C-restricted CMV clonotypes gave the most frequent clonotype in two of eight donors.

The CDR3 has 14 residues. The V and J ends lost 6 bases and 5 bases, in that order; junction bases with no gene match: 4. CDR1 and CDR2 (germline): MNHNS, SASEGT. This clonotype was observed a few times. Its specificity is not known. MiXCR was run by TCRdb on the reads, yielding one entry per CDR3 protein. The data show hundreds of thousands of distinct CDR3 sequences, under 55% seen once. The rearrangement joins TRBV6-1 to TRBJ2-2; 9 nucleotides agree with TRBD1. The sequence was obtained from a human donor in good health (CMV status not recorded). Some clones in this sample may be carry-over from other donors' samples. Specimen: cultured PBMCs, collected from culture after CMV antigen stimulation. The CDR3 loop reads CASRPTGGTGELFF. CDR3 sequence (DNA): TGTGCCAGCAGACCGACAGGGGGGACCGGGGAGCTGTTTTTT.